This entry lists 6 T cell receptor beta chains sequenced from one sample in a study of PD-1 blockade in classical Hodgkin lymphoma (dated by TCRdb to between 2020 and 2021). Read against the paper, the sample's time point label means: cycle 2 day 1 (C2D1) of nivolumab. Relapse after autologous stem cell transplantation had occurred in all trial patients, and cohorts A, B and C were distinguished by prior brentuximab vedotin exposure. Library preparation used the immunoSEQ multiplex PCR assay. Here the immuneACCESS table is served through TCRdb, limited to in-frame sequences with V and J called. Missing clones are a known gap in these copies; in checked studies unresolved V genes cover under half, and the rest lacks a known reason. This sample is represented by around 60,000 clones; approximately 90% of them were singletons. In total, the top ten clones hold roughly 5.4% of the sample. The sequencing used peripheral blood mononuclear cells (PBMCs), collected before the second cycle of nivolumab. The origin of the receptors is a human donor with classical Hodgkin lymphoma.

V usage is TRBV6-5 and J usage is TRBJ2-5; D is perhaps TRBD2 (6 bases). Trimming took off 2 bases at V and 13 bases at J, with 11 bases between the two ends. This CDR3 comprises 11 residues. The germline gives CDR1 MNHEY, CDR2 SVGAGI. DNA of the CDR3: TGTGCCAGCAGTTACATAGGGGAGGTGTACTTC. It yields the protein CASSYIGEVYF.

The J gene is TRBJ2-2, the V gene TRBV6-5, with D hard to call. The CDR3 runs to 13 residues. The germline V gene has CDR1 MNHEY and CDR2 SVGAGI. The V end was cut by 2 bases, the J end by 4 bases, with 5 bases between. CDR3 bases: TGTGCCAGCAGTTACACCGTCACCGGGGAGCTGTTTTTT. It specifies CASSYTVTGELFF.

The rearrangement uses TRBV7-2 and TRBJ2-3; D might be TRBD2 (6 bases). V lost 0 bases to trimming and J lost 2 bases, with 15 bases between them. The CDR3 runs to 17 residues. Germline loops: CDR1 SGHTA, CDR2 FQGNSA. The CDR3 protein is CASSLAEGSFPTDTQYF. As DNA, the CDR3 is TGTGCCAGCAGCTTAGCGGAGGGGTCATTCCCCACAGATACGCAGTATTTT.

J is TRBJ1-5 and V is TRBV9, with 8 nucleotides matching TRBD1. CDR1 and CDR2 from the germline V gene are SGDLS and YYNGEE. V gave up 3 bases and J gave up 4 bases; unmatched junction bases: 6. This CDR3 contains 15 residues. CDR3 amino acids: CASSAGQGGNQPQHF. CDR3 DNA: TGTGCCAGCAGCGCAGGACAGGGAGGTAATCAGCCCCAGCATTTT.

This clone was detected only once. The chain carries TRBV6-6 and TRBJ2-2; D is perhaps TRBD2 (6 bases). V was trimmed by 5 bases and J by 1 base, leaving 14 bases between them. Germline-derived CDR1 and CDR2 are MNHNY and SVGAGI (reference sequence). The CDR3 length is 16 residues. The CDR3 protein is CASSPETSLNTGELFF. The DNA of the CDR3 is TGTGCCAGCAGTCCTGAAACTAGCCTGAACACCGGGGAGCTGTTTTTT.

The CDR3 loop is CAWSGDEETQYF. CDR3 coding DNA: TGTGCCTGGAGTGGCGACGAGGAGACCCAGTACTTC. The chain has TRBV30 and TRBJ2-5; D is ambiguous. V gave up 1 base and J gave up 5 bases, with 8 bases separating them. The germline V gene encodes CDR1 GTSNPN and CDR2 SVGIG (reference sequence). The CDR3 loop spans 12 amino acids.